This T cell receptor beta chain was obtained from a study of T cell responses to AZD1222 COVID-19 vaccine. Pooling covered second doses at about 4 or about 12 weeks. With regard to this clone: The antigen remains undetermined.

Data came from immunoSEQ multiplex PCR; TCRdb stores just in-frame clones and leaves some out. The sample lists some 130,000 clones, just under 95% occurring once. The CDR3 covers 13 residues. Trimming removed 2 bases from V and 11 bases from J, with 13 bases in between. Looked up from germline, CDR1 is SEHNR and CDR2 is FQNEAQ (reference sequence). General observations from the study: Sampling captured repertoires only after the peak T cell response. Clonal diversity was possibly underestimated, and the donors were mostly white British, with more females. Mapped onto spike, vaccine-associated CD4 TCRs spanned it and were dominant at 160-218 and 743-854.

The chain carries TRBV7-9 and TRBJ1-3; D unclear. The sample was peripheral blood, taken 28 days after the second AZD1222 dose. This TCR was recovered from an adult who received the AZD1222 COVID-19 vaccine. The CDR3 region has the DNA TGTGCCAGCAGCTTACCGGATGCCGCCCCCATATATTTT. This gives the protein CASSLPDAAPIYF.